A selection of T cell receptor beta chains follows, all from one sample in a study of T cell repertoires in cytomegalovirus infection. Using its own MiXCR run on the reads, TCRdb lists one record per CDR3 protein. The sample lists 200,000 to 300,000 distinct CDR3 sequences, roughly 13% occurring once. The material sequenced was PBMCs. Every receptor here comes from a human donor in good health (CMV status not recorded). Some clones in this sample may be carry-over from other donors' samples. CDR3s include the opening cysteine and the closing phenylalanine or tryptophan. D genes are given only for firm matches. Clone size is not always given. Where it is, it says once, few, many or a class for expanded clones.

cdr3_aa	cdr3_nt	d_call	v_call	cdr3_length	clone_size	j_call
CASSLRETEAFF	TGTGCCAGCAGCTTACGGGAAACTGAAGCTTTCTTT	.	TRBV7-8	12	many	TRBJ1-1
CASSLEGTVNTGELFF	TGCGCCAGCAGCTTGGAAGGGACGGTGAACACCGGGGAGCTGTTTTTT	.	TRBV5-1	16	.	TRBJ2-2
CASSLLGRQGLANEQFF	TGTGCCAGCAGCTTGTTGGGAAGACAGGGACTAGCCAATGAGCAGTTCTTC	TRBD2	TRBV7-3	17	many	TRBJ2-1
CSARATIGGPINF	TGCAGTGCTCGCGCTACCATAGGGGGACCAATAAATTTC	.	TRBV20-1	13	.	TRBJ2-7
CSARVTSGTNTGELFF	TGCAGTGCTAGAGTAACTAGCGGTACGAACACCGGGGAGCTGTTTTTT	TRBD2	TRBV20-1	16	few	TRBJ2-2
CASSPASGGSYNEQFF	TGTGCCAGCAGTCCCGCTAGCGGGGGCTCCTACAATGAGCAGTTCTTC	TRBD2	TRBV6-4	16	few	TRBJ2-1
CASSTSGGAYNEQFF	TGCGCCAGCAGCACCAGCGGGGGGGCCTACAATGAGCAGTTCTTC	TRBD2	TRBV5-1	15	.	TRBJ2-1
CASSQAGNEQFF	TGTGCCAGCAGCCAAGCGGGGAATGAGCAGTTCTTC	.	TRBV4-2	12	.	TRBJ2-1
CASSLVLRPDEQYF	TGTGCCAGCAGCTTAGTCCTAAGGCCAGACGAGCAGTACTTC	.	TRBV7-2	14	.	TRBJ2-7
CASSSLTDNYGYTF	TGTGCCAGCAGTTCGTTGACAGATAACTATGGCTACACCTTC	.	TRBV27	14	.	TRBJ1-2